The entry that follows covers one T cell receptor beta chain sequence. The antigen remains unidentified. TCRdb re-called the reads with MiXCR, one entry per CDR3 protein. The sample gives 650,000 to 900,000 distinct CDR3 sequences, approximately 29% of which show up once; around an eighth is in the top ten. The ends lost 6 bases at V and 4 bases at J; junction bases unmatched: 14. The CDR3 sequence is 15 residues long. Germline assignment: CDR1 SQVTM and CDR2 ANQGSEA. The data stem from a study of T cell repertoires in cytomegalovirus infection. About the research overall: Recently identified HLA-C-restricted CMV epitopes were used, and well-studied HLA-B-restricted CMV epitopes were used as well. Matching HLA type, along with CMV infection, was indicated by public TCR beta signatures.

This chain links TRBV29-1 with TRBJ2-7, with 8 bases lining up with TRBD2. The sequencing here drew on cultured CD8+ T cells from PBMCs, taken from culture after CMV antigen stimulation. The clonotype was recovered from a human donor in good health (CMV status not recorded). Some clones in this sample may be carry-over from other donors' samples. The CDR3, as DNA: TGCAGCGTCCGCCCGGGGACGGGGGGGCCTTACGAGCAGTACTTC. Protein product: CSVRPGTGGPYEQYF.